The sequence of this T cell receptor beta chain was determined in a study of Ad26.COV2.S vaccination and SARS-CoV-2 variants. Assay: immunoSEQ multiplex PCR; the TCRdb copy retains only in-frame clones and omits some. The repertoire holds nearly 400,000 clones, with approximately 91% as singletons. The sample's treatment: around 19 received Ad26.COV2.S at low or high dose, single or two shots; roughly five received placebo; per-sample allocation not given. Samples were taken on day 63 after the first vaccine or placebo injection. This clone was observed a single time. This clonotype was obtained from a person between 18 and 65 years old who received the Ad26.COV2.S COVID-19 vaccine or a placebo. The sample was peripheral blood, taken in a trial of Ad26.COV2.S vaccine versus placebo.

CDR3 in DNA: TGTGCCAGTAGTATTCTAACAGGGTCGGTCGGGGAGCTGTTTTTT. This encodes CASSILTGSVGELFF. The V call is TRBV19, the J call TRBJ2-2; a weak D match, TRBD1 (6 bases). Trimming took off 3 bases at V and 7 bases at J, with 15 bases between the two ends. This CDR3 contains 15 residues. From germline, CDR1 is LNHDA and CDR2 SQIVND (reference sequence).